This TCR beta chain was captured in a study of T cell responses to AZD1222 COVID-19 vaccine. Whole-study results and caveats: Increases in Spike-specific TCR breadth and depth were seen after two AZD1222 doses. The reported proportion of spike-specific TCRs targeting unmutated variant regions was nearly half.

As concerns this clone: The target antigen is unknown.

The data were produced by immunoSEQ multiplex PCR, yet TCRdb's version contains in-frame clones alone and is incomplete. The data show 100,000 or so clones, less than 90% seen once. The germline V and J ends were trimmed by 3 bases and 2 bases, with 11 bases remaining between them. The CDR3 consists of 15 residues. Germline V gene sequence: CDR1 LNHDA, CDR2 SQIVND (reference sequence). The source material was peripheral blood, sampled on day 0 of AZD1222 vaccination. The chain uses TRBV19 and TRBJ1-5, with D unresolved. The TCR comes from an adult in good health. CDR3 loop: CASSILGRRNQPQHF. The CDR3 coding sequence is TGTGCCAGTAGTATTTTAGGACGGCGCAATCAGCCCCAGCATTTT.